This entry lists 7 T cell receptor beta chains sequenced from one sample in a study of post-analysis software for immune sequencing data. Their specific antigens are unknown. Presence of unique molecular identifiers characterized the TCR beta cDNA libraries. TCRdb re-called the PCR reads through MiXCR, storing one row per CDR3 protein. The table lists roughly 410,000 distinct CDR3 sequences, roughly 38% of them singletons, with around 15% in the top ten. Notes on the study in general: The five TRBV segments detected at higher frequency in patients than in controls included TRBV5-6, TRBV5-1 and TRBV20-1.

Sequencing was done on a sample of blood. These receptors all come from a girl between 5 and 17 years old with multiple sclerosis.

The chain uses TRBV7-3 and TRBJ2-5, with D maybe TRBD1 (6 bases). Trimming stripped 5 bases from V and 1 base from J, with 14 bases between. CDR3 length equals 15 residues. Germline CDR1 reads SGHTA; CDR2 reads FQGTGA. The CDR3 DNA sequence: TGTGCCAGCAGCCCGCAACAGGGTTCCCAAGAGACCCAGTACTTC. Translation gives CASSPQQGSQETQYF.

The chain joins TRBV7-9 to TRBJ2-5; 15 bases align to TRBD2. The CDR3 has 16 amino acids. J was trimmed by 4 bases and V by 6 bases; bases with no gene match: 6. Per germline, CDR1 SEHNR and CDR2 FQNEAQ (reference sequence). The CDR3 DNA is TGTGCCAGCAGTCCGGGACTAGCGGGGGGAGTAGAGACCCAGTACTTC. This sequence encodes CASSPGLAGGVETQYF.

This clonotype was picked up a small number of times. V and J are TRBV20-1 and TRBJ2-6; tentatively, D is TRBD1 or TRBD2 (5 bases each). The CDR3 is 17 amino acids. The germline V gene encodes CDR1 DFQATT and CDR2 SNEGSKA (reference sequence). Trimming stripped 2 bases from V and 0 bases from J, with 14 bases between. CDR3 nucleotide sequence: TGCAGTGCTAGAATGGGGGTTTTTTCCTCTGGGGCCAACGTCCTGACTTTC. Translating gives CSARMGVFSSGANVLTF.

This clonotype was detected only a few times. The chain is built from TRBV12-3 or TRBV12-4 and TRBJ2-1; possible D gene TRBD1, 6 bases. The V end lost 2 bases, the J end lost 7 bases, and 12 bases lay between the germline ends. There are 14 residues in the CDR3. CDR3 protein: CASSLSRGRNEQFF. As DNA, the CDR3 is TGTGCCAGCAGTTTAAGCAGGGGCCGGAATGAGCAGTTCTTC.

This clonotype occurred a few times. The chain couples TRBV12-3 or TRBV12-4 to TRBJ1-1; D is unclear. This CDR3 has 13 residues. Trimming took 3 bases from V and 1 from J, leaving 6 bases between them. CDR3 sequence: CASSFGWNTEAFF. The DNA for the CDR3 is TGTGCCAGCAGTTTCGGCTGGAACACTGAAGCTTTCTTT.

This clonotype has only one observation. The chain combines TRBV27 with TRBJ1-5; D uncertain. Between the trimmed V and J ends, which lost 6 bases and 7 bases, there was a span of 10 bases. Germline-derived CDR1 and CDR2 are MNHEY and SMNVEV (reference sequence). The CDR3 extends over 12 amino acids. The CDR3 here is CASSNYGQPQHF. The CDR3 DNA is TGTGCCAGCAGCAACTACGGGCAGCCCCAGCATTTT.

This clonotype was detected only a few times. For the CDR3, the DNA is TGTGCCAGCAGTTACTCGCTAGCGGGGGCGGGGAATGAGCAGTTCTTC. This gives the protein CASSYSLAGAGNEQFF. The chain carries TRBV6-5 and TRBJ2-1, with 10 bases lining up with TRBD2. V was pared by 0 bases and J by 7 bases, with 6 bases of the junction left unmatched. Germline V gene sequence: CDR1 MNHEY, CDR2 SVGAGI. The CDR3 consists of 16 residues.